Below, one T cell receptor (beta chain) is given with its context. The data stem from a study of blood T cell repertoires in COVID-19. The wider study: The United States, Italy and Spain were the sources of the acute and convalescent COVID-19 samples. T cells, B-cell-depleted T cells, or PBMCs supplied cDNA or gDNA.

The V gene end was trimmed by 4 bases and the J gene end by 2 bases; junction bases not matched to a gene: 9. CDR1 and CDR2 (germline): LNHDA, SQIVND (reference sequence). The CDR3 is 16 residues long. Original processing notes: Estimation of nucleated cell counts relied on the amplification of reference gene primers. Libraries were prepared by immunoSEQ multiplex PCR; TCRdb keeps only in-frame clonotypes and omits some of them. V and J calls and clone size come straight from that table; D and trimming were deduced from the DNA. The sample carries approximately 44,000 clones, under 85% recorded once.

The sample comprised peripheral blood. This receptor was identified in a woman of 80 years or more with acute or convalescent COVID-19. The genes are TRBV19 and TRBJ1-1, with 8 bases identical to TRBD1. The CDR3: CASSRWTGMRNTEAFF. The CDR3 DNA sequence: TGTGCCAGTAGTAGATGGACAGGGATGAGAAACACTGAAGCTTTCTTT. Full variable domain (outside the CDR3, taken from reference TRBV19 and TRBJ1-1): DGGITQSPKYLFRKEGQNVTLSCEQNLNHDAMYWYRQDPGQGLRLIYYSQIVNDFQKGDIAEGYSVSREKKESFPLTVTSAQKNPTAFYLCASSRWTGMRNTEAFFGQGTRLTVV.